This T cell receptor (beta chain) was captured in a study of radiation and T cells in renal cell carcinoma (TCRdb year 2020). Background for the entire study: TCR beta sequencing covered 50 to 55 samples in total, comprising some 25 tumors and around 27 peripheral blood samples. In the approximately 58 samples combined, around 3.9 million unique CDR3 nucleotide sequences were found, encoding 2 million to 3 million unique CDR3 amino acid sequences. The last blood draw happened 4 weeks after radiation, timed to coincide with nephrectomy.

Explained via the paper, the time point label denotes: blood 4 weeks post-SBRT, at nephrectomy. Read against the paper, the sample's treatment or condition label means: 15 Gy SBRT to primary tumor, nephrectomy 4 weeks later. The samples were drawn from a clinical trial, where primary renal cell carcinomas were treated with 15 Gy of stereotactic body radiation therapy and then removed by nephrectomy 4 weeks afterward. Serial peripheral blood from radiation-treated patients was sampled at baseline, 2 weeks and 4 weeks after SBRT to track tumor-enriched clonotypes. All patients had renal cell carcinoma with clear cell pathology. The QIAamp DNA Blood Mini Kit (Qiagen) was used to prepare genomic DNA for TCR sequencing. Samples were included in the analyses only if all quality control checks were passed. CDR1 GTSNPN and CDR2 SVGIG were looked up in the germline V gene (reference sequence). Trimming removed 0 bases from V and 1 base from J, leaving 7 bases between the germline ends. The CDR3, cysteine through phenylalanine, is 14 amino acids long. Here the CDR3 DNA is all that survives: 42 bases in frame from base 1.

Note on this clone: Its recognized antigen is unknown. Per-base qualities were not stored, and no clone one base away is much larger.

TCR beta libraries were generated from genomic DNA with the immunoSEQ kit, following the manufacturer's recommendations. To prepare the libraries, a first multiplex PCR with proprietary primers was run, followed by a second PCR that added unique barcodes, and a bead cleanup was done after each round. Each sample batch included a kit-provided positive control reaction and a negative control reaction. The final libraries were assessed on an Agilent 4200 TapeStation D1000 ScreenTape, pooled by volume, and quantified by qPCR. An Illumina NextSeq500 fitted with a MidOutput 150-cycle cartridge performed the sequencing, running 156 Read1 cycles and 15 Index1 cycles with the kit's custom primers. The pooled library was loaded at around 1 pM, and approximately 20% PhiX control was spiked in. Concerning the study's data processing: Vendor-processed data were analyzed in R, with a clonotype defined as all T cells sharing the same CDR3 nucleotide sequence. In the clone abundance analyses, frequencies in each sample were normalized to that sample's 10,000 most abundant clones. Public T cell clones, which averaged fewer than five per sample, were excluded before analysis. An abundance difference of at least 32-fold between compartments was the criterion for calling clonotypes tumor-enriched or baseline blood-enriched. Clonotypes expanded or contracted between blood time points were identified with a beta-binomial differential abundance model. Tumor-blood repertoire similarity was measured with the Baroni-Urbani and Buser coefficient, and group comparisons used two-tailed Wilcoxon tests in R. TCRdb took over this immuneACCESS table, retaining in-frame rearrangements with V and J assigned. Such tables are incomplete; in checked studies, under half of the missing clones stem from an unresolved V gene, and the remainder is unexplained. V and J calls and clone size are those listed in that table; D and trimming were worked out from the DNA. The sample table shows about 150,000 clones, and approximately 86% are seen once. 15% to 20% of the sample lies in the top ten.

What the work shows at the level of the full study, not this receptor alone: Effects of radiation dose or scheduling on the TCR repertoire could not be addressed with the single-armed trial design. Top tumor clonotypes rose in blood from baseline to 2 weeks post-radiation, then contracted by 4 weeks, suggesting transient expansion of tumor-resident clones. Blood repertoire dynamics were not followed beyond 4 weeks after treatment. Because no pretreatment tumor biopsies were available, whether clonotypes were present in the tumor at baseline could not be determined.

This TCR derives from a woman aged 50 to 60 with renal cell carcinoma. The chain is encoded by TRBV30 joined to TRBJ1-5, with the D gene too uncertain to name. Sequencing was performed on blood, taken from a patient whose treatment included radiotherapy and nephrectomy. The base sequence is TGTGCCTGGAGTGTAGGGCCGAGCAATCAGCCCCAGCATTTT. This encodes CAWSVGPSNQPQHF.